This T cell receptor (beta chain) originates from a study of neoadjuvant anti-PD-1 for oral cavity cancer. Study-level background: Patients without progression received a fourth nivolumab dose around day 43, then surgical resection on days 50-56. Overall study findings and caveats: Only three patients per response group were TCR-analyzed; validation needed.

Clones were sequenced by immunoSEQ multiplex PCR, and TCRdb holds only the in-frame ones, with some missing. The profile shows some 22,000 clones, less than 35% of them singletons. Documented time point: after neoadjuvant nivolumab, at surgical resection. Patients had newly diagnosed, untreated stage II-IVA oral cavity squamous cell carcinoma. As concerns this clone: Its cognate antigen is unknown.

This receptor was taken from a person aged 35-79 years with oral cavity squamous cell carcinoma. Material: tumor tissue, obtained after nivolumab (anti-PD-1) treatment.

CDR3 in amino acids: CASQTSGRGSEQYF. Written as DNA, the CDR3 is TGTGCCAGTCAGACTAGCGGGAGAGGGTCCGAGCAGTACTTC. The chain employs TRBV28 and TRBJ2-7, with 12 bases lining up with TRBD2. This CDR3 has 14 residues. J lost 6 bases, V lost 9 bases, and 9 bases had no gene match. CDR1 MDHEN and CDR2 SYDVKM come from the germline V gene.